This T cell receptor (beta chain) was captured by sequencing in a study of sequential checkpoint blockade in melanoma. Looking at the study overall: Both treatment sequences were followed by maintenance nivolumab.

The protocol was immunoSEQ multiplex PCR, while the TCRdb copy is restricted to in-frame clones and leaves out a portion. The data show approximately 18,000 clones, around 70% seen once. The treatment: randomized to nivolumab then ipilimumab (arm A) or the reverse (arm B). Sorted cells were live CD3+CD8+, lacking CD19 and CD56, from PBMCs. This TCR came from a human donor with melanoma. The sample in question was CD8+ T cells sorted from blood (inferred from file names), obtained from a patient given nivolumab and ipilimumab in sequence.

DNA of the CDR3: TGTGCCAGCACCACACTGAGACAGTCTTCCGCTGGGGCCAACGTCCTGACTTTC. Its protein product is CASTTLRQSSAGANVLTF. The chain recombines TRBV4-2 with TRBJ2-6; D might be TRBD1 (5 bases). This CDR3 is 18 amino acids long. Trimming pared 7 bases from V and 2 bases from J, leaving 21 bases between. CDR1 is LGHNA, CDR2 YNFKEQ, per germline.